The 10 T cell receptor beta chains in this list originate from one sample, sequenced in a study of blood T cell repertoires in COVID-19 (dated by TCRdb to 2019 to 2021). Library method: the immunoSEQ multiplex PCR assay. Here the immuneACCESS table is served through TCRdb, limited to in-frame sequences with V and J called. Missing clones are a known gap in these copies; in checked studies unresolved V genes cover under half, and the rest lacks a known reason. The sample yields about 150,000 clones; over 70% were counted once. The top ten clonotypes cover 2% to 3% of the sample. Sequencing was performed on peripheral blood. These receptors all stem from a man over 45 with active COVID-19.

This clone has a single count. The chain joins TRBV7-9 to TRBJ2-7; D gene unclear. The CDR3 consists of 13 residues. Germline CDR1 and CDR2: SEHNR and FQNEAQ (reference sequence). V was clipped by 4 bases and J by 3 bases, with 10 bases between them. CDR3 residues: CASSSPGSYEQYF. The CDR3 DNA reads TGTGCCAGCAGCTCCCCAGGAAGCTACGAGCAGTACTTC.

The chain employs TRBV5-6 and TRBJ1-1; no clear D gene. V lost 1 base, J lost 0 bases, and 7 bases lay in between. The CDR3 sequence is 14 residues long. CDR1 is SGHDT, CDR2 YYEEEE, per germline. The chain's CDR3 is CASSLYRLNTEAFF. The CDR3 nucleotides read TGTGCCAGCAGCTTGTATAGATTGAACACTGAAGCTTTCTTT.

The chain has TRBV20-1 and TRBJ1-5; the D is unclear. The V end lost 6 bases, the J end lost 3 bases, and 15 bases lay between the germline ends. The CDR3 contains 14 residues. Germline V gives CDR1 DFQATT, CDR2 SNEGSKA (reference sequence). CDR3 loop: CSASGRGPNQPQHF. As DNA, the CDR3 is TGCAGTGCCAGTGGCCGCGGGCCCAATCAGCCCCAGCATTTT.

The chain carries TRBV24-1 and TRBJ2-3; TRBD1 matches 7 bases. Germline CDR1 is KGHDR and CDR2 is SFDVKD. The CDR3 contains 13 residues. The V segment lost 3 bases and the J segment 14 bases; nucleotides outside the gene matches: 10. CDR3 residues: CATSDRRTGPVYF. The DNA of the CDR3 is TGTGCCACCAGTGATAGAAGGACAGGCCCCGTGTATTTT.

The DNA for the CDR3 is TGTGCCAGCAGTTTATGGACAGGCTATGGCTACACCTTC. It is translated as CASSLWTGYGYTF. The rearrangement joins TRBV28 to TRBJ1-2, with a tentative D call TRBD1 (6 bases). This CDR3 comprises 13 residues. Trimming cost V 0 bases and J 4 bases, with 6 bases left between them. Per germline, CDR1 MDHEN and CDR2 SYDVKM.

The CDR3 DNA reads TGTGCCAGCAGCCCCTTTCAGTGGGATACGCAGTATTTT. Translating gives CASSPFQWDTQYF. The V call is TRBV7-2, the J call TRBJ2-3; D gene uncertain. The CDR3 is made up of 13 amino acids. V was cut by 5 bases and J by 6 bases, with 12 bases left in between. Germline CDR1 and CDR2: SGHTA and FQGNSA.

The CDR3 region has the DNA TGCAGCGTTCAATCGGGCAATCAGCCCCAGCATTTT. Protein sequence: CSVQSGNQPQHF. The chain links TRBV29-1 to TRBJ1-5; D remains ambiguous. V was trimmed by 5 bases and J by 2 bases, leaving 7 bases between them. Germline assignment: CDR1 SQVTM and CDR2 ANQGSEA. The CDR3 length is 12 residues.

This clone was recorded only once. This chain links TRBV9 with TRBJ2-3, with D perhaps TRBD1 (6 bases). V gave up 4 bases and J gave up 6 bases, with 27 bases separating them. Looked up from germline, CDR1 is SGDLS and CDR2 is YYNGEE. The CDR3 runs to 18 residues. The CDR3 sequence is CASSSPRWGHDSSDTQYF. The CDR3 DNA reads as TGTGCCAGCAGCTCACCCAGGTGGGGACACGATTCTTCGGATACGCAGTATTTT.

The chain has TRBV3-1 (or the pseudogene TRBV3-2) and TRBJ2-5; perhaps TRBD2 as D (5 bases). With 3 bases removed from V and 2 bases from J, the gap between germline ends came to 16 bases. Looked up from germline, CDR1 is LGHDT and CDR2 is YNNKEL (reference sequence). CDR3 size: 16 residues. The CDR3 DNA sequence: TGTGCCAGCAGCCATCGCCTGGGTCCGGGGCAAGAGACCCAGTACTTC. It translates to CASSHRLGPGQETQYF.

This clone occurred once. This chain uses TRBV12-3 or TRBV12-4 with TRBJ1-4; no definite D call. Trimming stripped 3 bases from V and 8 bases from J, with 7 bases between. The CDR3 is 12 amino acids. The CDR3 region has the DNA TGTGCCAGCAGTTTCTCGGGGGAAAAACTGTTTTTT. Its translation is CASSFSGEKLFF.